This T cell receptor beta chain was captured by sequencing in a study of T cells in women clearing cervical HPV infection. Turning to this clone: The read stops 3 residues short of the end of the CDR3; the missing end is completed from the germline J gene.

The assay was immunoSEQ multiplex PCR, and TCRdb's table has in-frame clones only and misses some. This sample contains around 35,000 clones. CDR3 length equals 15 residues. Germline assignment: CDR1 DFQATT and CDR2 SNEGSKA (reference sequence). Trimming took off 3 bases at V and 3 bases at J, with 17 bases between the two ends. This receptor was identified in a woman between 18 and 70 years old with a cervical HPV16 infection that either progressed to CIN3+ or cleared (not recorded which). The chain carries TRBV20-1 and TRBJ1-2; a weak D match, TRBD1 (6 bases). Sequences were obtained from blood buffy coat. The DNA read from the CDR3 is TGCAGTGCTAGTCCGACAGGCGGGTATGACTATGGC. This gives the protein CSASPTGGYDYG. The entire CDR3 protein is CSASPTGGYDYGYTF.